The 2 T cell receptor beta chains in this list originate from one sample, sequenced in a study of technical replicates of blood from a handful of donors. Profiling relied on immunoSEQ multiplex PCR, and the TCRdb table lists in-frame clones only, not all of them. The table has roughly 80,000 clones, roughly 93% seen once. Sample: T cells isolated from PBMCs. These receptors all stem from a human donor in good health.

The chain employs TRBV11-3 and TRBJ2-7, with TRBD2 identical over 14 bases. Germline loops: CDR1 SGHNT, CDR2 YENEEA. This CDR3 is 16 amino acids long. After removal of 7 bases from V and 0 bases from J, the junction contained 5 bases not matched to a gene. CDR3 sequence (DNA): TGTGCCAGCAAAAGGACTAGCGGGGGGTTCTCCTACGAGCAGTACTTC. The encoded protein is CASKRTSGGFSYEQYF.

The rearrangement uses TRBV27 and TRBJ2-7; D is unresolved. This CDR3 is built from 13 residues. Germline V gives CDR1 MNHEY, CDR2 SMNVEV (reference sequence). V lost 2 bases to trimming and J lost 1 base, with 6 bases between them. CDR3 in DNA: TGTGCCAGCAGTTTAGGCCCTTCCTACGAGCAGTACTTC. Residues: CASSLGPSYEQYF.